This is a list of T cell receptor beta chains from one sample in a study of T cell responses to AZD1222 COVID-19 vaccine. The table came from immunoSEQ multiplex PCR; TCRdb's copy has only in-frame clones and leaves some out. Among 130,000 to 150,000 clones listed, 90% were seen once. Sequenced here: peripheral blood, sampled on day 0 of AZD1222 vaccination. These receptors originate from an adult in good health. CDR3s include the opening cysteine and the closing phenylalanine or tryptophan. Fields, in order: D gene, J gene, CDR3 length, V gene, clone size, CDR3 protein, CDR3 DNA. D genes are given only for firm matches. A row's size may be missing; if present it is once, few, many or a size class.

D: .
J: TRBJ2-3
length: 14
V: TRBV5-1
size: .
CDR3: CASSLTTSTDTQYF
DNA: TGCGCCAGCAGCTTGACAACTAGCACAGATACGCAGTATTTT

D: TRBD1
J: TRBJ1-1
length: 14
V: TRBV25-1
size: .
CDR3: CASSDARGSTEAFF
DNA: TGTGCCAGCAGTGATGCCAGGGGGTCCACTGAAGCTTTCTTT

D: .
J: TRBJ2-5
length: 16
V: TRBV3-1/TRBV3-2
size: .
CDR3: CASSQYASGDQETQYF
DNA: TGTGCCAGCAGCCAATACGCGTCTGGGGACCAAGAGACCCAGTACTTC

D: .
J: TRBJ1-1
length: 14
V: TRBV7-6
size: .
CDR3: CASTTLAGAREAFF
DNA: TGTGCCAGCACTACATTGGCAGGGGCAAGGGAAGCTTTCTTT

D: TRBD1
J: TRBJ1-2
length: 14
V: TRBV27
size: .
CDR3: CASSPRDRGSGYTF
DNA: TGTGCCAGCAGTCCGAGGGACAGGGGATCTGGCTACACCTTC

D: .
J: TRBJ2-2
length: 15
V: TRBV9
size: .
CDR3: CASSGTLANTGELFF
DNA: TGTGCCAGCAGCGGGACTCTCGCAAACACCGGGGAGCTGTTTTTT

D: .
J: TRBJ1-5
length: 14
V: TRBV19
size: .
CDR3: CASSIGRGNQPQHF
DNA: TGTGCCAGTAGTATAGGAAGGGGTAATCAGCCCCAGCATTTT

D: .
J: TRBJ2-7
length: 16
V: TRBV7-3
size: .
CDR3: CASSLSPAQGGYEQYF
DNA: TGTGCCAGCAGCTTAAGTCCTGCCCAGGGGGGCTACGAGCAGTACTTC

D: .
J: TRBJ1-4
length: 16
V: TRBV19
size: .
CDR3: CASSTLQGWGNEKLFF
DNA: TGTGCCAGTAGTACTCTTCAGGGATGGGGGAATGAAAAACTGTTTTTT

D: .
J: TRBJ2-1
length: 14
V: TRBV11-3
size: .
CDR3: CASSPSKYDFEQFF
DNA: TGTGCCAGCAGCCCCTCCAAATATGATTTTGAGCAGTTCTTC

D: TRBD1
J: TRBJ1-1
length: 14
V: TRBV7-8
size: .
CDR3: CASSAWTGNTEAFF
DNA: TGTGCCAGCAGCGCTTGGACAGGGAACACTGAAGCTTTCTTT

D: TRBD2
J: TRBJ2-7
length: 16
V: TRBV10-3
size: few
CDR3: CAISESPLAGKYEQYF
DNA: TGTGCCATCAGTGAGTCTCCGCTAGCGGGAAAGTACGAGCAGTACTTC

D: .
J: TRBJ1-5
length: 14
V: TRBV3-1/TRBV3-2
size: .
CDR3: CASSLDPVDQPQHF
DNA: TGTGCCAGCAGCCTGGATCCGGTGGATCAGCCCCAGCATTTT

D: .
J: TRBJ1-2
length: 14
V: TRBV5-4
size: .
CDR3: CASSTGQINYGYTF
DNA: TGTGCCAGCAGCACCGGACAGATAAACTATGGCTACACCTTC

D: .
J: TRBJ2-3
length: 14
V: TRBV7-8
size: .
CDR3: CASSSRVWNDTQYF
DNA: TGTGCCAGCAGCTCGAGAGTTTGGAATGATACGCAGTATTTT

D: .
J: TRBJ2-1
length: 13
V: TRBV7-9
size: .
CDR3: CASGGVERDEQFF
DNA: TGTGCCAGCGGAGGGGTGGAGCGCGATGAGCAGTTCTTC

D: .
J: TRBJ1-1
length: 13
V: TRBV7-2
size: .
CDR3: CASSYEMNTEAFF
DNA: TGTGCCAGCAGCTATGAGATGAACACTGAAGCTTTCTTT

D: .
J: TRBJ2-7
length: 14
V: TRBV27
size: .
CDR3: CASSLGADSYEQYF
DNA: TGTGCCAGCAGTTTGGGGGCAGACTCCTACGAGCAGTACTTC

D: .
J: TRBJ2-7
length: 14
V: TRBV27
size: .
CDR3: CASSPDGDSYEQYF
DNA: TGTGCCAGCAGTCCCGACGGAGACTCCTACGAGCAGTACTTC

D: TRBD1
J: TRBJ1-5
length: 17
V: TRBV5-6
size: .
CDR3: CASSLAGSGQGNQPQHF
DNA: TGTGCCAGCAGCTTGGCCGGGTCGGGACAGGGTAATCAGCCCCAGCATTTT

D: .
J: TRBJ1-5
length: 16
V: TRBV7-9
size: .
CDR3: CASSPAGRGVNQPQHF
DNA: TGTGCCAGCAGTCCGGCGGGCCGGGGCGTCAATCAGCCCCAGCATTTT

D: .
J: TRBJ2-7
length: 14
V: TRBV11-3
size: .
CDR3: CASSTRDNSYEQYF
DNA: TGTGCCAGCAGCACCCGGGACAACTCCTACGAGCAGTACTTC

D: .
J: TRBJ2-1
length: 15
V: TRBV9
size: .
CDR3: CASSGDGGPYNEQFF
DNA: TGTGCCAGCAGCGGAGATGGGGGGCCCTACAATGAGCAGTTCTTC

D: .
J: TRBJ1-4
length: 11
V: TRBV2
size: .
CDR3: CASTRLEKLFF
DNA: TGTGCCAGCACCCGTCTGGAAAAACTGTTTTTT

D: .
J: TRBJ2-5
length: 13
V: TRBV12-3/TRBV12-4
size: .
CDR3: CASSLVPSETQYF
DNA: TGTGCCAGCAGTTTAGTTCCTAGCGAGACCCAGTACTTC

D: .
J: TRBJ1-2
length: 15
V: TRBV5-5
size: .
CDR3: CASSLRGFSNYGYTF
DNA: TGTGCCAGCAGCTTGCGGGGGTTTTCCAACTATGGCTACACCTTC

D: .
J: TRBJ1-5
length: 12
V: TRBV19
size: .
CDR3: CASPARGQPQHF
DNA: TGTGCCAGCCCCGCCCGGGGTCAGCCCCAGCATTTT

D: .
J: TRBJ1-1
length: 14
V: TRBV10-3
size: .
CDR3: CAISDSGGRVEAFF
DNA: TGTGCCATCAGTGATTCGGGGGGCCGGGTTGAAGCTTTCTTT

D: .
J: TRBJ1-2
length: 13
V: TRBV27
size: .
CDR3: CASSLRAGYGYTF
DNA: TGTGCCAGCAGTTTAAGGGCAGGGTATGGCTACACCTTC

D: TRBD2
J: TRBJ2-3
length: 19
V: TRBV11-2
size: .
CDR3: CASSLRFGGRARGTDTQYF
DNA: TGTGCCAGCAGCTTACGGTTCGGCGGGAGGGCACGGGGCACAGATACGCAGTATTTT

D: .
J: TRBJ1-2
length: 14
V: TRBV6-1
size: .
CDR3: CASSEAVLMDGYTF
DNA: TGTGCCAGCAGTGAAGCGGTACTAATGGATGGCTACACCTTC

D: .
J: TRBJ2-7
length: 11
V: TRBV14
size: .
CDR3: CASSLGVEQYF
DNA: TGTGCCAGCAGCCTAGGGGTCGAGCAGTACTTC

D: .
J: TRBJ1-5
length: 13
V: TRBV19
size: .
CDR3: CASSLRGSAPQHF
DNA: TGTGCCAGTAGTCTAAGGGGCTCGGCGCCCCAGCATTTT

D: .
J: TRBJ2-7
length: 14
V: TRBV15
size: .
CDR3: CATSRASVFYEQYF
DNA: TGTGCCACCAGCAGAGCGTCGGTTTTCTACGAGCAGTACTTC

D: .
J: TRBJ1-3
length: 14
V: TRBV7-2
size: few
CDR3: CASSTARGGNTIYF
DNA: TGTGCCAGCAGCACCGCCAGGGGTGGAAACACCATATATTTT

D: .
J: TRBJ2-1
length: 11
V: TRBV20-1
size: .
CDR3: CSANLHNEQFF
DNA: TGCAGTGCCAACCTACACAATGAGCAGTTCTTC

D: TRBD2
J: TRBJ2-7
length: 14
V: TRBV5-1
size: .
CDR3: CASSLGLAVYEQYF
DNA: TGCGCCAGCAGCTTGGGACTAGCGGTCTACGAGCAGTACTTC

D: .
J: TRBJ2-5
length: 15
V: TRBV15
size: .
CDR3: CATSRDMGGPGTQYF
DNA: TGTGCCACCAGCAGAGATATGGGCGGTCCAGGGACCCAGTACTTC

D: TRBD1
J: TRBJ1-3
length: 14
V: TRBV19
size: .
CDR3: CASTRGSSGNTIYF
DNA: TGTGCCAGTACCAGGGGGAGCTCTGGAAACACCATATATTTT

D: .
J: TRBJ1-3
length: 16
V: TRBV7-9
size: .
CDR3: CAIQLAGRTSGNTIYF
DNA: TGTGCCATCCAACTCGCGGGAAGGACCTCTGGAAACACCATATATTTT

D: .
J: TRBJ2-2
length: 15
V: TRBV7-7
size: .
CDR3: CASSSDSSGTGELFF
DNA: TGTGCTAGCAGTTCCGACTCGTCGGGAACCGGGGAGCTGTTTTTT

D: .
J: TRBJ2-1
length: 14
V: TRBV2
size: .
CDR3: CASLGASHYNEQFF
DNA: TGTGCCAGCCTGGGAGCCAGCCACTACAATGAGCAGTTCTTC

D: TRBD2
J: TRBJ2-2
length: 16
V: TRBV11-3
size: .
CDR3: CASASGLAENAGELFF
DNA: TGTGCCAGCGCGTCGGGGCTAGCGGAGAACGCCGGGGAGCTGTTTTTT

D: .
J: TRBJ2-6
length: 17
V: TRBV6-4
size: .
CDR3: CASSEWETGAGANVLTF
DNA: TGTGCCAGCAGTGAGTGGGAGACAGGAGCTGGGGCCAACGTCCTGACTTTC

D: .
J: TRBJ1-3
length: 17
V: TRBV4-1
size: .
CDR3: CASSQGAEQGTGNTIYF
DNA: TGCGCCAGCAGCCAAGGGGCAGAACAGGGTACTGGAAACACCATATATTTT

D: TRBD1
J: TRBJ1-3
length: 13
V: TRBV11-3
size: .
CDR3: CASSQGTGDTIYF
DNA: TGTGCCAGCAGCCAAGGGACAGGGGACACCATATATTTT

D: .
J: TRBJ1-1
length: 15
V: TRBV18
size: .
CDR3: CASSAGTGMNTEAFF
DNA: TGTGCCAGCTCCGCCGGGACGGGAATGAACACTGAAGCTTTCTTT

D: .
J: TRBJ1-2
length: 12
V: TRBV30
size: .
CDR3: CAWSSGIAGYTF
DNA: TGTGCCTGGAGTTCAGGGATAGCGGGCTACACCTTC

D: TRBD2
J: TRBJ2-7
length: 15
V: TRBV29-1
size: .
CDR3: CSVEEPSGSSYEQYF
DNA: TGCAGCGTTGAAGAGCCTAGCGGGAGCTCCTACGAGCAGTACTTC

D: .
J: TRBJ2-1
length: 17
V: TRBV4-2
size: once
CDR3: CASSQDSPRGSDNEQFF
DNA: TGTGCCAGCAGCCAAGATAGCCCGAGAGGTTCGGACAATGAGCAGTTCTTC

D: .
J: TRBJ2-4
length: 15
V: TRBV6-1
size: .
CDR3: CASSDAGIAKNIQYF
DNA: TGTGCCAGCAGTGACGCCGGTATAGCCAAAAACATTCAGTACTTC

D: TRBD1
J: TRBJ1-2
length: 13
V: TRBV10-3
size: .
CDR3: CAALTGRVDGYTF
DNA: TGTGCCGCCCTGACAGGGAGGGTTGACGGCTACACCTTC

D: .
J: TRBJ1-1
length: 13
V: TRBV6-5
size: .
CDR3: CASSQPGRTEAFF
DNA: TGTGCCAGCAGCCAACCAGGGAGGACTGAAGCTTTCTTT

D: TRBD2
J: TRBJ2-1
length: 17
V: TRBV18
size: .
CDR3: CARSEGTSGSSYNEQFF
DNA: TGTGCCAGATCGGAGGGGACTAGCGGGAGTTCCTACAATGAGCAGTTCTTC